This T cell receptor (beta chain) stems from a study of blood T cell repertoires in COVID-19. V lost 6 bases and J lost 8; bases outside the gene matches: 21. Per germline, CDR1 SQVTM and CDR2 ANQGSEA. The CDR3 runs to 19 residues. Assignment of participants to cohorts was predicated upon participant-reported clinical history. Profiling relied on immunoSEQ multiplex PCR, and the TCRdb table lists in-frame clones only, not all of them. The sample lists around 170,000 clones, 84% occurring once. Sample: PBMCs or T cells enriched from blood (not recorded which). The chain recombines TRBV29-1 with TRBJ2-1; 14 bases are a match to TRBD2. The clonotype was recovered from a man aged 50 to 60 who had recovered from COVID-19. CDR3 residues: CSVGPLTSGGARKIDEQFF. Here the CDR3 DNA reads TGCAGCGTAGGACCTTTGACTAGCGGGGGGGCCCGTAAGATCGATGAGCAGTTCTTC.